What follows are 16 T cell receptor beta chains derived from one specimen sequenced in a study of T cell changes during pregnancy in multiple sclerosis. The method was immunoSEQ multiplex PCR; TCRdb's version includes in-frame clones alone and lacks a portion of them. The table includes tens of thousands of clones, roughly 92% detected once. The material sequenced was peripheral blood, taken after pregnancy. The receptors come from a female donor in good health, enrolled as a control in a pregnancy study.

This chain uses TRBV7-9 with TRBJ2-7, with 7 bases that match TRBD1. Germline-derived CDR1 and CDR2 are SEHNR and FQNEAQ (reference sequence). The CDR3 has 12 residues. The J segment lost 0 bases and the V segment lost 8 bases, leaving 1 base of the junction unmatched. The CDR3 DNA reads TGTGCCAGCCGGGACAGCTCCTACGAGCAGTACTTC. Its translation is CASRDSSYEQYF. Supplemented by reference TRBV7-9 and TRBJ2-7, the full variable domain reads DTGVSQNPRHKITKRGQNVTFRCDPISEHNRLYWYRQTLGQGPEFLTYFQNEAQLEKSRLLSDRFSAERPKGSFSTLEIQRTEQGDSAMYLCASRDSSYEQYFGPGTRLTVT.

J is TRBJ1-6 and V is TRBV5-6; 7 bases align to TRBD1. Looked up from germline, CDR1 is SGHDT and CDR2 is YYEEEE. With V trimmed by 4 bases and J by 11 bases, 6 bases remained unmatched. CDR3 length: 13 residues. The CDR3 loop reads CASSEGALPPLHF. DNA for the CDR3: TGTGCCAGCAGCGAGGGGGCACTCCCACCCCTCCACTTT.

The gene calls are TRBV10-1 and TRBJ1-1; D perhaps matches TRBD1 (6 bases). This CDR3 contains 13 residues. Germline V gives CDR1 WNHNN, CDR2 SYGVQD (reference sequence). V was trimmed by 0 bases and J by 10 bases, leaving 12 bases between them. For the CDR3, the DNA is TGCGCCAGCAGTGAGTCCTCGACAGGACGAGCTTTCTTT. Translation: CASSESSTGRAFF.

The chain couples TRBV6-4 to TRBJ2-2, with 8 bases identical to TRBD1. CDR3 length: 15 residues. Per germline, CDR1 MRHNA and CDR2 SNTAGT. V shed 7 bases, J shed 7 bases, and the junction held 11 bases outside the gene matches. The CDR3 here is CASTPDREGNGELFF. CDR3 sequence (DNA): TGTGCCAGCACTCCGGACAGGGAAGGAAACGGGGAGCTGTTTTTT.

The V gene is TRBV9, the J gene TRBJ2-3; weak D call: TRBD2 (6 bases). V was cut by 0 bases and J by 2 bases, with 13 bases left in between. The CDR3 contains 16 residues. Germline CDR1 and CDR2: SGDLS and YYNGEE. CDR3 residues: CASSVGVGGNTDTQYF. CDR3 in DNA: TGTGCCAGCAGCGTAGGGGTGGGAGGAAACACAGATACGCAGTATTTT. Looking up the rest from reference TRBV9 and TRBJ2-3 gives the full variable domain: DSGVTQTPKHLITATGQRVTLRCSPRSGDLSVYWYQQSLDQGLQFLIQYYNGEERAKGNILERFSAQQFPDLHSELNLSSLELGDSALYFCASSVGVGGNTDTQYFGPGTRLTVL.

CDR3 sequence (DNA): TGTGCCAGCAGTTCCAGGGCCCCGGATACGCAGTATTTT. Protein product: CASSSRAPDTQYF. The J gene is TRBJ2-3, the V gene TRBV27, with D possibly TRBD1 on 5 matching bases. CDR1 MNHEY and CDR2 SMNVEV come from the germline V gene (reference sequence). The CDR3 is 13 amino acids. V lost 4 bases, J lost 6 bases, and 11 bases lay in between.

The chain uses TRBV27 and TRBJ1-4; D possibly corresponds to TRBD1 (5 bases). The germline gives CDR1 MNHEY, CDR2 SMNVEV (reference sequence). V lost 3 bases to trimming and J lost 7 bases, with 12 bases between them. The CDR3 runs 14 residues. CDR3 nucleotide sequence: TGTGCCAGCAGTTTGGTAGGGGAAGGTGAAAAACTGTTTTTT. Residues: CASSLVGEGEKLFF.

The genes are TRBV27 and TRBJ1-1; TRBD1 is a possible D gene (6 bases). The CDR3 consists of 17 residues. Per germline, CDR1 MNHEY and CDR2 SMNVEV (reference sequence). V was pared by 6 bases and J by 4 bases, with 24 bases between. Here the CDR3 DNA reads TGTGCCAGCAGCCCCGGGACAAGGCAACTAATGGGCACTGAAGCTTTCTTT. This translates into CASSPGTRQLMGTEAFF.

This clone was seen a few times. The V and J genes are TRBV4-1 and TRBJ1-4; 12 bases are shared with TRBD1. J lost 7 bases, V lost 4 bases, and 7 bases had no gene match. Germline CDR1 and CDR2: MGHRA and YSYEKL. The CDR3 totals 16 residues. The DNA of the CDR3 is TGCGCCAGCAGCCTCGGGACAGGGGGCGGGAGTGAAAAACTGTTTTTT. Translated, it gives CASSLGTGGGSEKLFF.

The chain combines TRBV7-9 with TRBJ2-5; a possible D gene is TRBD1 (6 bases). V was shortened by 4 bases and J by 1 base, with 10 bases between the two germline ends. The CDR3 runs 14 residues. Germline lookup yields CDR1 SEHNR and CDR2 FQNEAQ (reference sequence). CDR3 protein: CASSSDRIQETQYF. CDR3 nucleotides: TGTGCCAGCAGCTCCGACAGGATCCAAGAGACCCAGTACTTC.

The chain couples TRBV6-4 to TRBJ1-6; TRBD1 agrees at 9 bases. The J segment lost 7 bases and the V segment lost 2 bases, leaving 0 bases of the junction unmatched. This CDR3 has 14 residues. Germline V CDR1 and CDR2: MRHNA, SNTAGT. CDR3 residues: CASSDGQGNSPLHF. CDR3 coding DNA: TGTGCCAGCAGTGACGGACAGGGGAATTCACCCCTCCACTTT.

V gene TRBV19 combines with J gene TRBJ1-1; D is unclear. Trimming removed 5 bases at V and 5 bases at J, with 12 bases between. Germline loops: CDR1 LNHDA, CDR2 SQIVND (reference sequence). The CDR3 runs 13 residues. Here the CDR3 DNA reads TGTGCCAGTAGTGCCCGAGGGTGGACTGAAGCTTTCTTT. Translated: CASSARGWTEAFF.

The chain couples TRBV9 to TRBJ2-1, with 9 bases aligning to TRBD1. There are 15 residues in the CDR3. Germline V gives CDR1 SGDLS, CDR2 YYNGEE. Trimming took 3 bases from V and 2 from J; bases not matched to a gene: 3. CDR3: CASSARQGAYNEQFF. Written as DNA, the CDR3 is TGTGCCAGCAGCGCCAGACAGGGGGCCTACAATGAGCAGTTCTTC.

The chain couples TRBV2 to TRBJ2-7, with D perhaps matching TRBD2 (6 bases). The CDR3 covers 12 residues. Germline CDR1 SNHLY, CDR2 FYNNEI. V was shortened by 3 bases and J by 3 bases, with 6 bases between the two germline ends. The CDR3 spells CASSDGGYEQYF. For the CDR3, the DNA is TGTGCCAGCAGTGACGGGGGCTACGAGCAGTACTTC.

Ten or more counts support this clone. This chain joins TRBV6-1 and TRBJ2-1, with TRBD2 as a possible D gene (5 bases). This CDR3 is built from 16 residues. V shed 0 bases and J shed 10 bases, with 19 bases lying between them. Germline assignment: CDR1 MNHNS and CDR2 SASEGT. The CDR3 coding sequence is TGTGCCAGCAGTGAAGCGCTCGAGGGCAGGAAAGGGGAGCAGTTCTTC. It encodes CASSEALEGRKGEQFF.

CDR3 DNA: TGTGCCAGCAGTGATCGGGTAGCGGGAGGTCCAGATACGCAGTATTTT. This codes for CASSDRVAGGPDTQYF. This rearrangement joins TRBV6-4 to TRBJ2-3, with 10 bases fitting TRBD2. Germline V gene sequence: CDR1 MRHNA, CDR2 SNTAGT. The CDR3 sequence is 16 residues long. V lost 3 bases to trimming and J lost 4 bases; unmatched junction nucleotides: 7.